This T cell receptor (beta chain) originates from a study of blood T cells in healthy people across ages. Using a J-beta primer mix together with a sample-barcoded 5' primer, a second PCR was run for about 6 to 12 cycles. TCRdb passed the 5' RACE reads through MiXCR, listing each CDR3 protein once. The repertoire includes 1.5 million to 1.9 million distinct CDR3 sequences, approximately 43% of them detected once, and 4% sits in the top ten. This CDR3 spans 15 amino acids. With V trimmed by 3 bases and J by 4 bases, 3 bases remained unmatched. Looked up from germline, CDR1 is SNHLY and CDR2 is FYNNEI.

This receptor was obtained from a woman aged 18-29 years in good health. The chain has TRBV2 and TRBJ2-1; 10 bases line up with TRBD2. Specimen: blood. CDR3: CASSEGLASYNEQFF. CDR3 DNA sequence: TGTGCCAGCAGTGAGGGACTAGCGTCTTACAATGAGCAGTTCTTC.